Listed below are T cell receptor beta chains from one sample, sequenced in a study of CD8+ T cells in alopecia areata. Some clones are missing from TCRdb's copy, which holds only in-frame ones; the method was immunoSEQ multiplex PCR. The sample shows about 180,000 clones, roughly 60% of them seen only once. The sequencing here drew on CD4+ T cells sorted from blood, taken at week 0. The receptors stem from a human donor with alopecia areata. Both conserved end residues are part of each CDR3. The order of the fields is V gene, J gene, CDR3 protein.

v_gene: TRBV7-8
j_gene: TRBJ2-3
CDR3aa: CASSSQRGTSGGDTQYF

v_gene: TRBV6-5
j_gene: TRBJ1-5
CDR3aa: CASTQQGLGQPQHF

v_gene: TRBV5-1
j_gene: TRBJ2-3
CDR3aa: CASTGTGTRDTDTQYF

v_gene: TRBV16
j_gene: TRBJ2-7
CDR3aa: CASSQERGVGRYEQYF

v_gene: TRBV29-1
j_gene: TRBJ2-5
CDR3aa: CSGAGWQETQYF

v_gene: TRBV30
j_gene: TRBJ1-5
CDR3aa: CACDSASNQPQHF

v_gene: TRBV6-5
j_gene: TRBJ1-5
CDR3aa: CASRGSTYNQPQHF

v_gene: TRBV29-1
j_gene: TRBJ1-2
CDR3aa: CSVAGRAGGYGYTF

v_gene: TRBV30
j_gene: TRBJ1-6
CDR3aa: CAWSRSDSPLHF

v_gene: TRBV30
j_gene: TRBJ1-5
CDR3aa: CAWGSGLGDNQPQHF

v_gene: TRBV29-1
j_gene: TRBJ1-1
CDR3aa: CSVQPKIQAGAFF

v_gene: TRBV7-3
j_gene: TRBJ1-1
CDR3aa: CASSRDTAGEAFF

v_gene: TRBV7-7
j_gene: TRBJ2-5
CDR3aa: CASRPAGPQETQYF